This TCR beta chain is drawn from a study of memory CD4+ T cells and cytomegalovirus serostatus. Study results and caveats: 67 of 164 known CMV-associated TCRbeta sequences appeared in CD4+ memory.

The data were produced by immunoSEQ multiplex PCR, yet TCRdb's version contains in-frame clones alone and is incomplete. The table lists some 57,000 clones, around 85% of them singletons. Trimming pared 2 bases from V and 9 bases from J, leaving 17 bases between. CDR1 and CDR2 (germline): MGHRA, YSYEKL. The CDR3 runs 15 residues. The sort gate was single viable CD3+CD4+CD8-CD45RO+ cells for memory CD4+ T cells. Comment on this clone: Its antigen is still unknown.

The receptor was isolated from an adult in good health and CMV-seronegative. Sequencing was carried out using memory CD4+ T cells from blood. The V call is TRBV4-1, the J call TRBJ2-1; D could derive from TRBD1 or TRBD2 (6 bases each). The CDR3 DNA follows: TGCGCCAGCAGCCAACCCCCCCTGGGGGGCCGTGAGCAGTTCTTC. Its protein is CASSQPPLGGREQFF.